This passage covers 3 T cell receptor beta chains from one sample sequenced in a study of shared clonotypes between healthy human individuals. Terminally differentiated effector memory CD45RA+ cells were excluded by CCR7 positive selection of CD45RO-negative cells. Libraries were prepared by immunoSEQ multiplex PCR; TCRdb keeps only in-frame clonotypes and omits some of them. This sample has about 2,100,000 clones, with about 92% found just once. The sequencing sample was made of naive CD8+ T cells from PBMCs. These receptor sequences come from a man aged 18 to 35 in good health. Some clones in this sample may be carry-over from other donors' samples.

The sample holds one count of this clone. This rearrangement joins TRBV7-8 to TRBJ2-1, with TRBD2 as a possible D gene (7 bases). The CDR3 covers 15 residues. Germline CDR1 reads SGHVS; CDR2 reads FQNEAQ. V was trimmed by 0 bases and J by 9 bases, leaving 15 bases between them. The CDR3: CASSLARGQAAEQFF. CDR3 sequence (DNA): TGTGCCAGCAGCTTAGCGCGGGGGCAGGCGGCTGAGCAGTTCTTC.

The V call is TRBV5-1, the J call TRBJ2-2, with 7 bases lining up with TRBD1. The CDR3 length is 16 residues. Germline CDR1 SGHRS, CDR2 YFSETQ. The J segment lost 1 base and the V segment lost 4 bases, leaving 7 bases of the junction unmatched. The CDR3 region is CASSPRRQGNTGELFF. The CDR3 bases are TGCGCCAGCAGCCCCCGGAGACAGGGGAACACCGGGGAGCTGTTTTTT.

The CDR3 reads CASLKPAGAPPSVNEQYF. CDR3 nucleotide sequence: TGTGCCAGCCTTAAACCAGCGGGAGCCCCCCCGAGTGTCAACGAGCAGTACTTC. The chain is built from TRBV6-4 and TRBJ2-7; TRBD2 matches 8 bases. The junction had 23 bases not matched to a gene; V was cut back by 8 bases and J by 5 bases. CDR1 and CDR2 from the germline V gene are MRHNA and SNTAGT. The CDR3 totals 18 residues.